These 2 T cell receptor beta chains originate from one sample sequenced in a study of patients and donors after allogeneic stem cell transplantation. A single record per CDR3 protein comes from TCRdb applying MiXCR to the RT-PCR reads. The table shows about 150,000 distinct CDR3 sequences, with approximately 35% occurring only once. Material: blood, either unsorted or a sorted T cell fraction (not recorded which). Receptors were obtained from a human donor who was either an allogeneic HSCT recipient or a stem cell or donor lymphocyte infusion donor (not recorded which). It is not recorded whose cells these are; they may come from a transplant donor.

This chain links TRBV20-1 with TRBJ1-5; D is ambiguous. V was cut by 0 bases and J by 0 bases, with 9 bases left in between. Germline V CDR1 and CDR2: DFQATT, SNEGSKA (reference sequence). This CDR3 has 15 residues. CDR3 residues: CSARESGYSNQPQHF. The CDR3 DNA follows: TGCAGTGCTAGAGAGTCCGGATATAGCAATCAGCCCCAGCATTTT.

The CDR3 DNA reads as TGTGCCATCACACAGGCGTCGAACACCGGGGAGCTGTTTTTT. It encodes CAITQASNTGELFF. V is TRBV10-3 and J is TRBJ2-2; a possible D gene is TRBD1 (5 bases). CDR1 is ENHRY and CDR2 is SYGVKD in the germline V gene. With 7 bases removed from V and 0 bases from J, the gap between germline ends came to 9 bases. CDR3 size: 14 residues.